Listed below are T cell receptor beta chains from one sample, sequenced in a study of blood T cells in healthy people across ages. One entry per CDR3 protein results from TCRdb running MiXCR on the 5' RACE reads. The sample includes about 1.5 million distinct CDR3 sequences, about 43% of them seen just once. Sequencing was carried out using blood. These receptors all come from a woman between 18 and 29 years old in good health. The CDR3 runs from the conserved cysteine through the conserved F or W. Each record gives: D gene, CDR3 length, V gene, clone size, J gene, CDR3 DNA, CDR3 protein. A D gene is named only where the DNA matches it firmly. Clone size is stated in some rows and not others, as once, few, many or a class when expanded.

D gene: TRBD2; CDR3 length: 17; V gene: TRBV4-1; clone size: .; J gene: TRBJ2-3; CDR3 DNA: TGCGCCAGCAGCCTCGAAGGTGGAGCGGGGGGCACAGATACGCAGTATTTT; CDR3 protein: CASSLEGGAGGTDTQYF
D gene: TRBD2; CDR3 length: 17; V gene: TRBV2; clone size: few; J gene: TRBJ2-3; CDR3 DNA: TGTGCCAGCAGCCTTAACGCACTAGCGGGATTGGGAGATACGCAGTATTTT; CDR3 protein: CASSLNALAGLGDTQYF
D gene: .; CDR3 length: 13; V gene: TRBV6-1; clone size: few; J gene: TRBJ2-5; CDR3 DNA: TGTGCCAGCAGTAAGACAGTACAAGAGACCCAGTACTTC; CDR3 protein: CASSKTVQETQYF
D gene: .; CDR3 length: 16; V gene: TRBV12-3/TRBV12-4; clone size: few; J gene: TRBJ2-3; CDR3 DNA: TGTGCCAGCAGTTTAGGCAGGGGCATCAGCACAGATACGCAGTATTTT; CDR3 protein: CASSLGRGISTDTQYF
D gene: .; CDR3 length: 13; V gene: TRBV2; clone size: .; J gene: TRBJ2-3; CDR3 DNA: TGTGCCAGCATGTTTCAGGGACTAGATACGCAGTATTTT; CDR3 protein: CASMFQGLDTQYF
D gene: TRBD1; CDR3 length: 13; V gene: TRBV6-5; clone size: .; J gene: TRBJ1-1; CDR3 DNA: TGTGCCAGCAGTCGGGACAGCCGAGTTGGGGCTTTCTTT; CDR3 protein: CASSRDSRVGAFF
D gene: TRBD2; CDR3 length: 16; V gene: TRBV5-1; clone size: .; J gene: TRBJ2-1; CDR3 DNA: TGCGCCAGCAGCTTCCTAGCGGGGGACTATTACAATGAGCAGTTCTTC; CDR3 protein: CASSFLAGDYYNEQFF
D gene: TRBD2; CDR3 length: 15; V gene: TRBV7-8; clone size: once; J gene: TRBJ2-2; CDR3 DNA: TGTGCCAGCTACCGTGGGACTAGCGCCACCGGGGAGCTGTTTTTT; CDR3 protein: CASYRGTSATGELFF
D gene: TRBD2; CDR3 length: 17; V gene: TRBV27; clone size: .; J gene: TRBJ2-1; CDR3 DNA: TGTGCCAGCCGGAGGACCCCAGCGGGGGGGCCATACAATGAGCAGTTCTTC; CDR3 protein: CASRRTPAGGPYNEQFF
D gene: TRBD2; CDR3 length: 13; V gene: TRBV15; clone size: .; J gene: TRBJ2-7; CDR3 DNA: TGTGCCACCAGCCTAGCGGGAGTCTACGAGCAGTACTTC; CDR3 protein: CATSLAGVYEQYF
D gene: TRBD1; CDR3 length: 14; V gene: TRBV7-2; clone size: few; J gene: TRBJ1-1; CDR3 DNA: TGTGCCAGCAGCGCCCGGGACAGGGGAAGAGGAGCTTTCTTT; CDR3 protein: CASSARDRGRGAFF
D gene: TRBD1; CDR3 length: 17; V gene: TRBV3-1; clone size: .; J gene: TRBJ1-2; CDR3 DNA: TGTGCCAGCAGCCAAGTTACGACAGGGGTCGCATCCTATGGCTACACCTTC; CDR3 protein: CASSQVTTGVASYGYTF
D gene: .; CDR3 length: 13; V gene: TRBV15; clone size: many; J gene: TRBJ2-3; CDR3 DNA: TGTGCCACCAGCGTGAGTGTGGCAGATACGCAGTATTTT; CDR3 protein: CATSVSVADTQYF
D gene: TRBD2; CDR3 length: 14; V gene: TRBV29-1; clone size: .; J gene: TRBJ2-7; CDR3 DNA: TGCAGCGTTGAGGCTGCTAGCGGGGGTTACGAGCAGTACTTC; CDR3 protein: CSVEAASGGYEQYF
D gene: .; CDR3 length: 14; V gene: TRBV7-9; clone size: .; J gene: TRBJ1-4; CDR3 DNA: TGTGCCAGCAGGAGGGACGGCCTTAATGAAAAACTGTTTTTT; CDR3 protein: CASRRDGLNEKLFF
D gene: .; CDR3 length: 11; V gene: TRBV2; clone size: .; J gene: TRBJ1-6; CDR3 DNA: TGTGCCAGCAGTGTTGGGGGCCCCCTCCACTTT; CDR3 protein: CASSVGGPLHF
D gene: TRBD2; CDR3 length: 13; V gene: TRBV20-1; clone size: once; J gene: TRBJ2-3; CDR3 DNA: TGCAGTCCCTATCGGGGGGGCACAGATACGCAGTATTTT; CDR3 protein: CSPYRGGTDTQYF
D gene: .; CDR3 length: 15; V gene: TRBV20-1; clone size: once; J gene: TRBJ2-7; CDR3 DNA: TGCAGTGCTAGAGATCGAGGACTGAGCTCCTACGAGCAGTACTTC; CDR3 protein: CSARDRGLSSYEQYF
D gene: .; CDR3 length: 14; V gene: TRBV12-3/TRBV12-4; clone size: .; J gene: TRBJ1-1; CDR3 DNA: TGTGCCAGCAGTCCCACAGGAGTGAACGCTGAAGCTTTCTTT; CDR3 protein: CASSPTGVNAEAFF
D gene: TRBD1; CDR3 length: 13; V gene: TRBV20-1; clone size: few; J gene: TRBJ1-6; CDR3 DNA: TGCAGTGCTGGACAGGGATCCAATTCACCCCTCCACTTT; CDR3 protein: CSAGQGSNSPLHF
D gene: TRBD2; CDR3 length: 13; V gene: TRBV20-1; clone size: .; J gene: TRBJ2-3; CDR3 DNA: TGCAGTGCCCCTACTAGCGCCACAGATACGCAGTATTTT; CDR3 protein: CSAPTSATDTQYF
D gene: .; CDR3 length: 14; V gene: TRBV4-2; clone size: .; J gene: TRBJ2-1; CDR3 DNA: TGTGCCAGCAGCCTTGGACAGTGGAGCAATGAGCAGTTCTTC; CDR3 protein: CASSLGQWSNEQFF
D gene: .; CDR3 length: 15; V gene: TRBV4-1; clone size: .; J gene: TRBJ1-2; CDR3 DNA: TGCGCCAGCAGCCAAGATACAGGGACTAACTATGGCTACACCTTC; CDR3 protein: CASSQDTGTNYGYTF
D gene: .; CDR3 length: 13; V gene: TRBV7-9; clone size: .; J gene: TRBJ1-5; CDR3 DNA: TGTGCCAGCAGCCCGGACAGCCATCAGCCCCAGCATTTT; CDR3 protein: CASSPDSHQPQHF
D gene: .; CDR3 length: 15; V gene: TRBV4-1; clone size: .; J gene: TRBJ1-3; CDR3 DNA: TGCGCCAGCAGCCAATCCGGACAGAGCCTAAACACCATATATTTT; CDR3 protein: CASSQSGQSLNTIYF
D gene: .; CDR3 length: 16; V gene: TRBV18; clone size: few; J gene: TRBJ2-1; CDR3 DNA: TGTGCCAGCTCACCACCTAGGCAGGGTGCCTACAATGAGCAGTTCTTC; CDR3 protein: CASSPPRQGAYNEQFF
D gene: TRBD1; CDR3 length: 13; V gene: TRBV20-1; clone size: few; J gene: TRBJ2-7; CDR3 DNA: TGCAGTGCAGAGCCGGGACAGGGGTACGAGCAGTACTTC; CDR3 protein: CSAEPGQGYEQYF
D gene: .; CDR3 length: 14; V gene: TRBV6-5; clone size: once; J gene: TRBJ2-5; CDR3 DNA: TGTGCCAGCAGTCCGGGCCCCGAACGGGATGAGCAGTACTTC; CDR3 protein: CASSPGPERDEQYF
D gene: .; CDR3 length: 12; V gene: TRBV10-3; clone size: few; J gene: TRBJ1-2; CDR3 DNA: TGTGCCATCACTGCGGGGCTTACAGGCTACACCTTC; CDR3 protein: CAITAGLTGYTF
D gene: .; CDR3 length: 14; V gene: TRBV28; clone size: few; J gene: TRBJ1-2; CDR3 DNA: TGTGCCAGCAGCCCCAGGTCGGGGGCGCGGGGCTACACCTTC; CDR3 protein: CASSPRSGARGYTF
D gene: .; CDR3 length: 15; V gene: TRBV29-1; clone size: few; J gene: TRBJ2-7; CDR3 DNA: TGCAGCGTTGAAGATAGGGTGCAGAGTTCTTACGAGCAGTACTTC; CDR3 protein: CSVEDRVQSSYEQYF
D gene: TRBD2; CDR3 length: 13; V gene: TRBV5-1; clone size: once; J gene: TRBJ2-7; CDR3 DNA: TGCGCCAGCAGCGTGGCAGCGGGAGACGAGCAGTACTTC; CDR3 protein: CASSVAAGDEQYF
D gene: .; CDR3 length: 16; V gene: TRBV11-2; clone size: many; J gene: TRBJ2-7; CDR3 DNA: TGTGCCAGCAGCTTAGGGTTTCGTCAGGTTACCTACGAGCAGTACTTC; CDR3 protein: CASSLGFRQVTYEQYF
D gene: TRBD2; CDR3 length: 12; V gene: TRBV29-1; clone size: few; J gene: TRBJ2-7; CDR3 DNA: TGCAGCGTTGAGGATAGCGGGTACGAGCAGTACTTC; CDR3 protein: CSVEDSGYEQYF
D gene: .; CDR3 length: 12; V gene: TRBV3-1; clone size: .; J gene: TRBJ2-7; CDR3 DNA: TGTGCCAGCAGCCGTTCTGGGGGCGAGCAGTACTTC; CDR3 protein: CASSRSGGEQYF
D gene: .; CDR3 length: 12; V gene: TRBV5-1; clone size: few; J gene: TRBJ2-7; CDR3 DNA: TGCGCCAGCAGCGGGACGGCCCGCGAGCAGTACTTC; CDR3 protein: CASSGTAREQYF
D gene: TRBD2; CDR3 length: 18; V gene: TRBV6-1; clone size: few; J gene: TRBJ2-3; CDR3 DNA: TGTGCCAGCAGGACCGGGACTAGCGGGGGCCCCCGCACAGATACGCAGTATTTT; CDR3 protein: CASRTGTSGGPRTDTQYF
D gene: .; CDR3 length: 13; V gene: TRBV6-5; clone size: once; J gene: TRBJ2-4; CDR3 DNA: TGTGCCAGCAAAGGATCAGGGTTGCACATTCAGTACTTC; CDR3 protein: CASKGSGLHIQYF
D gene: .; CDR3 length: 14; V gene: TRBV4-1; clone size: .; J gene: TRBJ1-5; CDR3 DNA: TGCGCCAGCAGCCAAGTGGAGGGCGGGCAGCCCCAGCATTTT; CDR3 protein: CASSQVEGGQPQHF
D gene: TRBD1; CDR3 length: 15; V gene: TRBV5-1; clone size: .; J gene: TRBJ2-7; CDR3 DNA: TGCGCCAGCAGTAGACAGGGGGCGTCCTACAATGAGCAGTACTTC; CDR3 protein: CASSRQGASYNEQYF
D gene: .; CDR3 length: 16; V gene: TRBV28; clone size: .; J gene: TRBJ1-2; CDR3 DNA: TGTGCCAGCAGTTTATCCGGTGGCAGGGGCAGCTATGGCTACACCTTC; CDR3 protein: CASSLSGGRGSYGYTF
D gene: TRBD2; CDR3 length: 18; V gene: TRBV6-1; clone size: .; J gene: TRBJ2-1; CDR3 DNA: TGTGCCAGCAGTCCCGGGACTAGCGGGAGCGGGGGTTACAATGAGCAGTTCTTC; CDR3 protein: CASSPGTSGSGGYNEQFF
D gene: TRBD1; CDR3 length: 15; V gene: TRBV20-1; clone size: .; J gene: TRBJ1-5; CDR3 DNA: TGCAGTGCGGGAAGACAGGGACTCGGCAATCAGCCCCAGCATTTT; CDR3 protein: CSAGRQGLGNQPQHF
D gene: .; CDR3 length: 15; V gene: TRBV4-2; clone size: few; J gene: TRBJ2-7; CDR3 DNA: TGTGCCAGCAGCCAAGTTATTTCCGCGTCCTACGAGCAGTACTTC; CDR3 protein: CASSQVISASYEQYF
D gene: .; CDR3 length: 17; V gene: TRBV20-1; clone size: .; J gene: TRBJ2-3; CDR3 DNA: TGCAGTGCTAGAGATTGCCTGGACGAGCGGTGCACAGATACGCAGTATTTT; CDR3 protein: CSARDCLDERCTDTQYF
D gene: .; CDR3 length: 14; V gene: TRBV7-9; clone size: few; J gene: TRBJ1-2; CDR3 DNA: TGTGCCAGCAGCTTGCCACAGCTGTCCTATGGCTACACCTTC; CDR3 protein: CASSLPQLSYGYTF
D gene: .; CDR3 length: 14; V gene: TRBV12-3/TRBV12-4; clone size: few; J gene: TRBJ1-1; CDR3 DNA: TGTGCCAGCAACCACGGGGACGATCGGGGTGAAGCTTTCTTT; CDR3 protein: CASNHGDDRGEAFF
D gene: .; CDR3 length: 16; V gene: TRBV4-1; clone size: .; J gene: TRBJ2-1; CDR3 DNA: TGCGCCAGCAGTCAAGGGCTAGATCCCTCCTACAATGAGCAGTTCTTC; CDR3 protein: CASSQGLDPSYNEQFF
D gene: TRBD1; CDR3 length: 12; V gene: TRBV2; clone size: .; J gene: TRBJ1-1; CDR3 DNA: TGTGCCAGCGGGGGAGACAGGGTTGAAGCTTTCTTT; CDR3 protein: CASGGDRVEAFF
D gene: .; CDR3 length: 15; V gene: TRBV28; clone size: .; J gene: TRBJ2-7; CDR3 DNA: TGTGCCAGCAGATCGCAGGGGAGCCCTTCGTGGGAGCAGTACTTC; CDR3 protein: CASRSQGSPSWEQYF